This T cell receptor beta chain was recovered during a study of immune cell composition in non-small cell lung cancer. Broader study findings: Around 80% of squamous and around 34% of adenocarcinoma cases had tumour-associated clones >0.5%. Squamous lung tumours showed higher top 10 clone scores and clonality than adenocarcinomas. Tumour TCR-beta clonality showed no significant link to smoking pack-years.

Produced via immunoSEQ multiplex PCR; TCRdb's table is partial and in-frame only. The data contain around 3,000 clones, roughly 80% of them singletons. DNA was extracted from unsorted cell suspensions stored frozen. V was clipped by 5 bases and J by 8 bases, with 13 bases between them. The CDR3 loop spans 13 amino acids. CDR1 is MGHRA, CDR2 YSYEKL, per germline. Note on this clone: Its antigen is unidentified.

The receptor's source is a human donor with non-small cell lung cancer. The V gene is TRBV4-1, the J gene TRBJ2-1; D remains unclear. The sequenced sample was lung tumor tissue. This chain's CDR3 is CASSAPGTDEQFF. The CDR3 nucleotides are TGCGCCAGCAGCGCACCTGGTACGGATGAGCAGTTCTTC.